Listed below are T cell receptor beta chains from one sample, sequenced in a study of PD-1 blockade in classical Hodgkin lymphoma. Repertoires were generated with immunoSEQ multiplex PCR, while TCRdb's copy carries only in-frame clones and drops some. The sample lists around 21,000 clones; roughly 90% were seen once. The sample was CD4+ T cells from blood. The source of these receptors is a human donor with classical Hodgkin lymphoma. The CDR3 runs from the conserved cysteine through the conserved F or W. D genes are given only for firm matches. The listing skips clone size in some rows; elsewhere it reads once, few, many or a size class.

V	size	D	J	CDR3	DNA
TRBV5-1	NA	NA	TRBJ2-3	CASSFGGSTDTQYF	TGCGCCAGCAGCTTTGGGGGAAGCACAGATACGCAGTATTTT
TRBV20-1	once	TRBD1	TRBJ1-1	CSAYDRDAFF	TGCAGTGCTTACGACAGGGATGCTTTCTTT
TRBV19	NA	NA	TRBJ1-2	CASSIGVGTNYGYTF	TGTGCCAGTAGTATAGGGGTAGGGACCAACTATGGCTACACCTTC
TRBV19	NA	NA	TRBJ1-5	CASSKTAGLGGQPQHF	TGTGCCAGTAGTAAGACAGCCGGCCTAGGGGGTCAGCCCCAGCATTTT
TRBV10-3	NA	TRBD1	TRBJ2-3	CAISVGQSTDTQYF	TGTGCCATCAGTGTGGGACAGAGCACAGATACGCAGTATTTT
TRBV5-1	NA	NA	TRBJ2-3	CASSSGGLGGPTDTQYF	TGCGCCAGCAGCTCCGGCGGATTAGGGGGTCCCACAGATACGCAGTATTTT
TRBV12-5	NA	NA	TRBJ2-7	CASGLRLAQGSYEQYF	TGTGCTAGTGGTTTACGCTTGGCGCAGGGATCCTACGAGCAGTACTTC
TRBV5-6	NA	NA	TRBJ2-2	CASSSGGDITGELFF	TGTGCCAGCAGCTCAGGAGGAGATATCACCGGGGAGCTGTTTTTT
TRBV7-8	NA	NA	TRBJ2-3	CASSLSRWGSNTDTQYF	TGTGCCAGCAGCTTAAGCAGGTGGGGTTCCAACACAGATACGCAGTATTTT
TRBV7-6	NA	NA	TRBJ2-7	CASSLGQTSYEQYF	TGTGCCAGCAGCTTGGGGCAGACATCCTACGAGCAGTACTTC
TRBV7-2	NA	NA	TRBJ1-2	CASSFAVLSGGYTF	TGTGCCAGCAGCTTCGCTGTCCTATCCGGCGGCTACACCTTC
TRBV11-2	NA	NA	TRBJ2-2	CASSLGRFRGAGELFF	TGTGCCAGCAGCTTAGGGAGGTTCAGGGGGGCCGGGGAGCTGTTTTTT
TRBV5-4	NA	NA	TRBJ1-1	CASSLAGVGTEAFF	TGTGCCAGCAGCTTGGCGGGGGTAGGGACTGAAGCTTTCTTT
TRBV19	NA	NA	TRBJ2-6	CASSRGFGANVLTF	TGTGCCAGTAGTAGAGGGTTTGGGGCCAACGTCCTGACTTTC
TRBV9	NA	NA	TRBJ1-2	CASSVGTANYGYTF	TGTGCCAGCAGCGTAGGGACAGCTAACTATGGCTACACCTTC
TRBV2	NA	TRBD1	TRBJ2-3	CASSLYRTGVTDTQYF	TGTGCCAGCAGCCTATACAGGACAGGGGTCACAGATACGCAGTATTTT
TRBV5-6	NA	NA	TRBJ2-5	CASSFDQEETQYF	TGTGCCAGCAGCTTCGACCAAGAAGAGACCCAGTACTTC
TRBV19	NA	TRBD1	TRBJ1-2	CASSIDATGENYGYTF	TGTGCCAGTAGTATTGATGCTACAGGGGAAAACTATGGCTACACCTTC
TRBV10-3	once	TRBD1	TRBJ2-2	CAIRSGTGAGELFF	TGTGCCATCAGGTCCGGGACAGGGGCCGGGGAGCTGTTTTTT
TRBV7-9	NA	TRBD2	TRBJ2-5	CASSFGTSGFQETQYF	TGTGCCAGCAGCTTCGGGACTAGCGGTTTCCAAGAGACCCAGTACTTC
TRBV5-1	NA	NA	TRBJ2-7	CASSLRPRGPPYEQYF	TGCGCCAGCAGCTTGCGGCCCCGGGGGCCGCCCTACGAGCAGTACTTC
TRBV5-6	NA	NA	TRBJ2-7	CASTLWGRGANYEQYF	TGTGCCAGTACATTGTGGGGCAGGGGGGCCAATTACGAGCAGTACTTC
TRBV5-4	NA	TRBD1	TRBJ2-7	CASSSGTGTEQYF	TGTGCCAGCAGCTCCGGGACAGGGACCGAGCAGTACTTC